This T cell receptor beta chain was recorded in a study of blood T cells in healthy people across ages. Combining a sample-barcoded 5' primer with a J-beta primer mix, a second PCR ran for 7 to 11 cycles. TCRdb used MiXCR to reprocess the 5' RACE reads, holding one entry per CDR3 protein. The sample records around 2 million distinct CDR3 sequences, approximately 40% being singletons. Findings and caveats of the study: Per million T cells, the diversity of TCR beta decreased roughly linearly as age advanced.

This clonotype was found a few times. The antigen is undetermined. This CDR3 spans 13 amino acids. Germline V gives CDR1 MDHEN, CDR2 SYDVKM. Deletions cut 5 bases from V and 6 bases from J, with 11 bases between. The chain combines TRBV28 with TRBJ1-5; unclear D gene. The source material was blood. The source of this sequence is a human donor in good health. The CDR3 loop is CASSILRVQPQHF. CDR3 sequence (DNA): TGTGCCAGCAGTATTCTGCGGGTTCAGCCCCAGCATTTT. Based on the CDR3 plus reference TRBV28 and TRBJ1-5, the full variable domain is DVKVTQSSRYLVKRTGEKVFLECVQDMDHENMFWYRQDPGLGLRLIYFSYDVKMKEKGDIPEGYSVSREKKERFSLILESASTNQTSMYLCASSILRVQPQHFGDGTRLSIL.